This is a list of T cell receptor beta chains from one sample in a study of T-cell memory formation after mild COVID-19. TCRdb re-called the 5' RACE reads with MiXCR, one entry per CDR3 protein. The sample carries hundreds of thousands of distinct CDR3 sequences, around 20% recorded once. Sequenced material: PBMCs or a T cell subset sorted from them (not recorded which). The source is an adult woman who had mild COVID-19 (a few samples of this study predate the infection). Cell type and time point are not known. CDR3s leave out the opening cysteine and the closing phenylalanine or tryptophan. Rows give clone size only sometimes, using once, few, many, or a class for an expanded clone.

abundance: NA; v_gene: TRBV29-1; CDR3aa: SDREGSYNEQF
abundance: NA; v_gene: TRBV7-2; CDR3aa: ASSPDSGRASYEQY
abundance: few; v_gene: TRBV3-1; CDR3aa: ASSQLGEDEQF
abundance: few; v_gene: TRBV30; CDR3aa: AWSGGARDTQY
abundance: few; v_gene: TRBV6-5; CDR3aa: ASSYSDLSGEDTQY
abundance: NA; v_gene: TRBV6-5; CDR3aa: ASSERGSSYTQY
abundance: few; v_gene: TRBV5-1; CDR3aa: ASSFTPTGASNQPQH
abundance: NA; v_gene: TRBV20-1; CDR3aa: SARDLTRANTGELF
abundance: few; v_gene: TRBV7-2; CDR3aa: ASSLSRGNFEQY
abundance: NA; v_gene: TRBV6-5; CDR3aa: ASSYSAPRTGSYEQY
abundance: few; v_gene: TRBV4-1; CDR3aa: ASSQERQSTEAF
abundance: NA; v_gene: TRBV7-9; CDR3aa: ASSIRSTGTGGAGETQY
abundance: once; v_gene: TRBV25-1; CDR3aa: ASSEYRPYSGNTIY
abundance: NA; v_gene: TRBV2; CDR3aa: ASSPLITGHQYNEQF
abundance: NA; v_gene: TRBV5-6; CDR3aa: ASSPRWGTRNSPLH
abundance: NA; v_gene: TRBV5-1; CDR3aa: ASSHTGTVQY
abundance: NA; v_gene: TRBV20-1; CDR3aa: SAALRLMNTEAF
abundance: few; v_gene: TRBV27; CDR3aa: ASSPMAGVADTQY
abundance: NA; v_gene: TRBV21-1; CDR3aa: ASRPATYEQY
abundance: few; v_gene: TRBV6-5; CDR3aa: ASSVGLLGGGYT
abundance: NA; v_gene: TRBV11-2; CDR3aa: ASSLRPGGAAFQETQY
abundance: NA; v_gene: TRBV20-1; CDR3aa: STPETGELF